The following is a T cell receptor (beta chain) sequence with its context. The antigen is undetermined. The data are from a study of CD8+ T cells in alopecia areata. Background on the study: At a dose of 5 to 10 mg twice daily, oral tofacitinib was given to treated patients. Study observations and caveats: Numerous expanded lesional clones remained in scalp and blood during tofacitinib. An increase in clonality over normal scalp was evident in lesional scalp, especially alopecia totalis/universalis.

Treatment: oral pan-JAK inhibitor, 5-10 mg twice daily. Alopecia areata patients gave lesional scalp punch biopsies and peripheral blood samples. The length of the CDR3 is 14 residues. Germline CDR1 and CDR2: SNHLY and FYNNEI. Unmatched junction bases numbered 5, after V lost 4 bases and J lost 5 bases. cDNA prepared by RNA extraction and subsequent reverse transcription served as the template for sequencing. The protocol was immunoSEQ multiplex PCR, while the TCRdb copy is restricted to in-frame clones and leaves out a portion. Among approximately 170,000 clones listed, less than 70% were seen once. This chain uses TRBV2 with TRBJ2-5; TRBD1 matches at 9 bases. Sequenced material: CD4+ T cells sorted from blood, taken at week 24, from a patient treated with tofacitinib. The sequence was collected from a human donor with alopecia areata. The CDR3 is CASSGDRVGETQYF. CDR3 bases: TGTGCCAGCAGTGGGGACAGGGTAGGCGAGACCCAGTACTTC.